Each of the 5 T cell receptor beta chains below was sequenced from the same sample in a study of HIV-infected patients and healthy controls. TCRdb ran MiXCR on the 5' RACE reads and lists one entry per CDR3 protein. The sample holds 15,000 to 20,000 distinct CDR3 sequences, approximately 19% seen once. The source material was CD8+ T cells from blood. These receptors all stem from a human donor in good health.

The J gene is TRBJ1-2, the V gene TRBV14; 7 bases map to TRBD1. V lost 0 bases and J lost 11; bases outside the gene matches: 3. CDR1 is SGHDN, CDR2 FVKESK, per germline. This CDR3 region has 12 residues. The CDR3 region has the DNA TGTGCCAGCAGCCAAGATTTACAGGGGTACACCTTC. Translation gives CASSQDLQGYTF.

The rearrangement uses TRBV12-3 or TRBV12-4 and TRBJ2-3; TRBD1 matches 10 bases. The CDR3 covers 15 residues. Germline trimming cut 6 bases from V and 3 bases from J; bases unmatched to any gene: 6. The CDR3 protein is CASRKTGGLTDTQYF. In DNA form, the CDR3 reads TGTGCCAGCAGGAAGACAGGGGGCCTGACAGATACGCAGTATTTT.

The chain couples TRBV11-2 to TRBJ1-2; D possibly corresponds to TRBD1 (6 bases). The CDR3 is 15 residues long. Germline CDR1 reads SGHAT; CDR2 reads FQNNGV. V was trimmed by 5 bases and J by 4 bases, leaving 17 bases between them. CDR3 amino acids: CASSVEAGAPYGYTF. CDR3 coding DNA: TGTGCCAGCAGCGTGGAGGCAGGGGCGCCCTATGGCTACACCTTC. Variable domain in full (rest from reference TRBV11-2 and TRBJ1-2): EAGVAQSPRYKIIEKRQSVAFWCNPISGHATLYWYQQILGQGPKLLIQFQNNGVVDDSQLPKDRFSAERLKGVDSTLKIQPAKLEDSAVYLCASSVEAGAPYGYTFGSGTRLTVV.

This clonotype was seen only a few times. The CDR3 DNA reads TGTGCCAGCATATCCGGGACTAGCGGATACAATGAGCAGTTCTTC. Residues: CASISGTSGYNEQFF. This chain connects TRBV6-2 or TRBV6-3 to TRBJ2-1, with TRBD2 identical over 11 bases. The V segment lost 7 bases and the J segment 4 bases; nucleotides outside the gene matches: 6. The V gene's germline CDR1 is MNHEY and CDR2 SVGEGT. The length of the CDR3 is 15 residues.

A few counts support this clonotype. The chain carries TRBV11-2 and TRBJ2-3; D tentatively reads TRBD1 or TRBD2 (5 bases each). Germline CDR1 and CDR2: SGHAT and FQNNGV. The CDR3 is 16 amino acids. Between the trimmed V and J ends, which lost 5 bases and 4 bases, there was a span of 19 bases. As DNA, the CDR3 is TGTGCCAGCAGCGTTCGAGTAGGGGAGATCCCAGATACGCAGTATTTT. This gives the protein CASSVRVGEIPDTQYF.